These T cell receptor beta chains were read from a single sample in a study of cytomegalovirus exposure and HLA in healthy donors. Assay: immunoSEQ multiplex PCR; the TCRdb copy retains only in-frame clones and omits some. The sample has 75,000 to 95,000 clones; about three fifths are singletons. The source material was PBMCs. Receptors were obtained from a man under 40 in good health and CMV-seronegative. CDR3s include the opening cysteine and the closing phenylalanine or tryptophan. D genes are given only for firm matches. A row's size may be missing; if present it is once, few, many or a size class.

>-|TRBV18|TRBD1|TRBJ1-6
TGTGCCAGCTCACGCGGACAGGGGGTTTCTAATTCACCCCTCCACTTT
CASSRGQGVSNSPLHF
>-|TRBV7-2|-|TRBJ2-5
TGTGCCAGCAGCTTAGTCACAGGGATGGGAGAGACCCAGTACTTC
CASSLVTGMGETQYF
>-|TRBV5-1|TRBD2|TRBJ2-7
TGCGCCAGCAGCTTGGTTCCTAGCGGGGCTTTCGAGCAGTACTTC
CASSLVPSGAFEQYF
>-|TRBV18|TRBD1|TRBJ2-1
TGTGCCAGCTCACTGATGACAGGGTATTCCTACAATGAGCAGTTCTTC
CASSLMTGYSYNEQFF
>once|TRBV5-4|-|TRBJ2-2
TGTGCCAGCAGCTTAGATTTGACACTAGCAGGATTAACCGGGGAGCTGTTTTTT
CASSLDLTLAGLTGELFF
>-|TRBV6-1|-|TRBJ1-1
TGTGCCAGCAGTGAATTTACAGACGAGCCATACACTGAAGCTTTCTTT
CASSEFTDEPYTEAFF
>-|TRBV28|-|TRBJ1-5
TGTGCCAGCAGTTTTCAGGGTTCTAGCAATCAGCCCCAGCATTTT
CASSFQGSSNQPQHF
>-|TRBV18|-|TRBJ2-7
TGTGCCAGCTCACCTAACCGGGACACCTACGAGCAGTACTTC
CASSPNRDTYEQYF
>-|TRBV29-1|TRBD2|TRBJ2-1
TGCAGCCTTCGACTAGCGGGAGAGAGCAATGAGCAGTTCTTC
CSLRLAGESNEQFF
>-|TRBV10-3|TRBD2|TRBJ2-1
TGTGCCATCAGTGAGTGGCGGGGGAGCCGTAGTGAGCAGTTCTTC
CAISEWRGSRSEQFF
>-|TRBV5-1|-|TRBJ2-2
TGCGCCAGCAGCTTGGACCCGGGCACCGGGGAGCTGTTTTTT
CASSLDPGTGELFF
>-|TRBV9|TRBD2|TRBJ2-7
TGTGCCACCTCAGAGGGACTAGGGTTCTACGAGCAGTACTTC
CATSEGLGFYEQYF
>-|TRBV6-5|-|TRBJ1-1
TGTGCCAGCAACTGGGCCAAGAACACTGAAGCTTTCTTT
CASNWAKNTEAFF
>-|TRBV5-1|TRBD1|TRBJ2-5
TGCGCCAGCAGCATAGACGACAGGGAAGAGACCCAGTACTTC
CASSIDDREETQYF
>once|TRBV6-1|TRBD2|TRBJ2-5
TGTGCCAGCAGGGGACTAGCGCAAGAGACCCAGTACTTC
CASRGLAQETQYF
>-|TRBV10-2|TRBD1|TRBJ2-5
TGCGCCAGCACAGGACAGGGTTATTTGGAGACCCAGTACTTC
CASTGQGYLETQYF
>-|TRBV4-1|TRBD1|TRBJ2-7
TGCGCCAGCAGCCAAGCATTTATTGCAGGGGGTTCCTACGAGCAGTACTTC
CASSQAFIAGGSYEQYF
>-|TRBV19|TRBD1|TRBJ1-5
TGTGCCAGTAGCCGACAGGGGACTAGCAATCAGCCCCAGCATTTT
CASSRQGTSNQPQHF
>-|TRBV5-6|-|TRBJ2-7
TGTGCCAGCAGTCTTACAGGGTATGGCTACGAGCAGTACTTC
CASSLTGYGYEQYF
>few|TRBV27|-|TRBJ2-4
TGTGCCAGCAGTCGGCTAGCCTTAGCCAAAAACATTCAGTACTTC
CASSRLALAKNIQYF
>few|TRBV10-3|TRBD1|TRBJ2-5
TGTGCCATCAGTGAGGGGGTACCACAGGGGAAAGGCCAAGAGACCCAGTACTTC
CAISEGVPQGKGQETQYF
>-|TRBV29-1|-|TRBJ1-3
TGCAGCGGCACAGGGCCTGGAAACACCATATATTTT
CSGTGPGNTIYF
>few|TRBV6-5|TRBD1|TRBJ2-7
TGTGCCAGCAGGGACAGGGCACGCTCCTACGAGCAGTACTTC
CASRDRARSYEQYF
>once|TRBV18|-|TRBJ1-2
TGTGCCAGCTCACCATCAGGCACCCCCTATGGCTACACCTTC
CASSPSGTPYGYTF
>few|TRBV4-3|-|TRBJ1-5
TGCGCCAGCAGCCCGCAGGGTTACAATCAGCCCCAGCATTTT
CASSPQGYNQPQHF
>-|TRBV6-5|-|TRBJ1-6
TGTGCCAGCAGTTACTCCGCGGTCTTTTATAATTCACCCCTCCACTTT
CASSYSAVFYNSPLHF
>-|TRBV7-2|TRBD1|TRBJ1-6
TGTGCCAGCGGCCGGACAGGGAAAAGTTCACCCCTCCACTTT
CASGRTGKSSPLHF